The clone carrying this T cell receptor beta chain has more than one count but fewer than ten. The data stem from a study of blood T cell repertoires in COVID-19. Background on the study: The origin of the acute and convalescent COVID-19 samples was the United States, Italy and Spain.

Under the authors' procedure: Cell counts per sample came from amplifying reference gene primers. Using immunoSEQ multiplex PCR, the repertoire was profiled, and TCRdb retains in-frame clones only, with some absent. V and J calls and clone size follow that table, whereas D and trimming were derived from the DNA. The sample has hundreds of thousands of clones; more than 70% are singletons. Participants came from 24 US areas, aged roughly 18 to 95 years. Assignments of participants to cohorts depended upon their own reported clinical history. With 2 bases clipped from V and 0 bases from J, the junction kept 6 bases outside the gene matches. Germline values: CDR1 SGHDT, CDR2 YYEEEE. The CDR3 has 17 amino acids.

The sample taken for sequencing was PBMCs or T cells enriched from blood (not recorded which). The chain is built from TRBV5-6 and TRBJ1-1, with 11 bases that match TRBD1. The receptor was derived from a woman in her 40s with acute COVID-19. Here the CDR3 reads CASSFGTGGLMNTEAFF. CDR3 nucleotides: TGTGCCAGCAGCTTTGGGACAGGGGGGTTGATGAACACTGAAGCTTTCTTT.